This T cell receptor beta chain was recorded in a study of CD4 and CD8 cells across lung adenocarcinoma regions. The V end lost 0 bases, the J end lost 6 bases, and 10 bases lay between the germline ends. The germline V gene encodes CDR1 SGHRS and CDR2 YFSETQ. This CDR3 region has 13 residues. MiXCR, applied by TCRdb to the PCR reads, yields one record per CDR3 protein. The profile shows approximately 11,000 distinct CDR3 sequences, approximately 53% of them singletons. This clonotype appeared a few times. This TCR was recovered from a male donor with lung adenocarcinoma. The CD4 and CD8 labels of this study may be unreliable. V usage is TRBV5-1 and J usage is TRBJ2-7, with D unresolved. What was sequenced was CD4+ T cells from the center of a lung tumor. CDR3 protein: CASSLGLFGEQYF. The CDR3 DNA reads as TGCGCCAGCAGCTTGGGCCTTTTTGGCGAGCAGTACTTC.